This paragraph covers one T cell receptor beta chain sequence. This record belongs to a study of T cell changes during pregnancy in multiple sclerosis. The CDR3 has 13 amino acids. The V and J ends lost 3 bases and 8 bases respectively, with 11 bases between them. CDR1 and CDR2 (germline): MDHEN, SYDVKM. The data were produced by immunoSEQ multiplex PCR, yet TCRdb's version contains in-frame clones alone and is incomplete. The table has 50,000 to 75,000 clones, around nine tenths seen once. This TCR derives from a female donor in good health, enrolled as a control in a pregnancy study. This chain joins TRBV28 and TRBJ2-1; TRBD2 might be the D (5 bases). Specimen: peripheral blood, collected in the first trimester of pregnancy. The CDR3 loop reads CASSLASSYEQFF. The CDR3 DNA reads TGTGCCAGCAGTTTGGCTTCTAGCTATGAGCAGTTCTTC.